Below, 32 T cell receptor beta chains from the same sample are listed, as sequenced in a study of metastatic and nonmetastatic thyroid tumors. With MiXCR, TCRdb reprocessed the PCR reads. Of roughly 83,000 clones listed, more than 13% were seen once; the top ten hold just over 3.5%. Every patient underwent thyroid surgery untreated. Sequenced input: blood. These receptors were obtained from a female donor with papillary thyroid cancer or a benign thyroid nodule (not recorded which). Some clones in this sample may be carry-over from other donors' samples.

The chain recombines TRBV5-5 with TRBJ1-4; D remains ambiguous. Germline lookup yields CDR1 SGHKS and CDR2 YYEKEE (reference sequence). The CDR3 is made up of 13 amino acids. Deletions cut 1 base from V and 7 bases from J, with 8 bases between. CDR3 sequence: CASSLFPPEKLFF. In nucleotides, the CDR3 is TGTGCCAGCAGCTTGTTTCCTCCTGAAAAACTGTTTTTT. Full variable domain (missing parts from reference TRBV5-5 and TRBJ1-4): DAGVTQSPTHLIKTRGQQVTLRCSPISGHKSVSWYQQVLGQGPQFIFQYYEKEERGRGNFPDRFSARQFPNYSSELNVNALLLGDSALYLCASSLFPPEKLFFGSGTQLSVL.

Notes on this clone: Possible read error: a much larger clone is one base away. CDR3 bases: TGTGTCAGCAGCCAATCTTCGACGGGTGGAGAGACTCAGTACTTC. It codes for CVSSQSSTGGETQYF. This rearrangement joins TRBV3-1 to TRBJ2-5; D not certain. Germline V gene data show CDR1 as LGHDT and CDR2 as YNNKEL (reference sequence). The CDR3 is 15 residues long.

There are many counts of this clone. V is TRBV7-9 and J is TRBJ1-1; no clear D gene. Germline V gene lookup returns CDR1 SEHNR and CDR2 FQNEAQ (reference sequence). Trimming pared 5 bases from V and 7 bases from J, leaving 8 bases between. The CDR3 extends over 11 amino acids. The CDR3 is CASSEGIEAFF. CDR3 coding DNA: TGTGCCAGCAGCGAAGGAATTGAAGCTTTCTTT.

This clone was counted between two and nine times. The J gene is TRBJ1-2, the V gene TRBV7-9; no definite D call. V shed 3 bases and J shed 0 bases, with 11 bases lying between them. The CDR3 covers 15 residues. Germline V gene lookup returns CDR1 SEHNR and CDR2 FQNEAQ (reference sequence). The CDR3 sequence is CASSFWEASNYGYTF. The CDR3 DNA is TGTGCCAGCAGCTTCTGGGAGGCCTCTAACTATGGCTACACCTTC. Full variable domain (remainder filled in from reference TRBV7-9 and TRBJ1-2): DTGVSQNPRHKITKRGQNVTFRCDPISEHNRLYWYRQTLGQGPEFLTYFQNEAQLEKSRLLSDRFSAERPKGSFSTLEIQRTEQGDSAMYLCASSFWEASNYGYTFGSGTRLTVV.

This chain joins TRBV2 and TRBJ1-2, with 7 bases that match TRBD1. The V gene end was trimmed by 3 bases and the J gene end by 8 bases; junction bases not matched to a gene: 6. The CDR3 consists of 13 residues. Germline CDR1 and CDR2: SNHLY and FYNNEI. CDR3 loop: CASSETGFQGYTF. The DNA of the CDR3 is TGTGCCAGCAGTGAGACAGGGTTTCAGGGCTACACCTTC.

A note on this clone: A much larger clone is a single base away; this may be a read error. The sample holds other DNA sequences that translate to the same CDR3. The chain combines TRBV4-1 with TRBJ2-1; D uncertain. This CDR3 is built from 14 residues. CDR1 and CDR2 from the germline V gene are MGHRA and YSYEKL. V lost 1 base and J 9 bases, leaving 13 bases between the germline ends. Here the CDR3 reads CASSQVRLASEQFF. CDR3 nucleotide sequence: TGCGCCAGCAGCCAAGTCCGACTTGCCAGTGAGCAGTTCTTC.

The V call is TRBV28, the J call TRBJ2-1, with 12 bases matching TRBD1. From germline, CDR1 is MDHEN and CDR2 SYDVKM. V lost 6 bases to trimming and J lost 9 bases; unmatched junction nucleotides: 12. This CDR3 is built from 16 residues. The CDR3, as DNA: TGTGCCAGCAGCGAACCGGGACAGGGGGCTTCGCGTGAGCAGTTCTTC. Translated: CASSEPGQGASREQFF.

This clone was counted many times. The V gene is TRBV10-1, the J gene TRBJ1-3, with 8 bases fitting TRBD1. The ends lost 10 bases at V and 0 bases at J; junction bases unmatched: 8. Germline V gives CDR1 WNHNN, CDR2 SYGVQD (reference sequence). The CDR3 is 15 amino acids. CDR3 in amino acids: CAIRLGQASGNTIYF. The CDR3 DNA reads TGCGCCATCCGTTTGGGACAGGCCTCTGGAAACACCATATATTTT.

CDR3 coding DNA: TGTGCCATCAGTGACTATCAGCGGGGTGCCTCGAACACCGGGGAGCTGTTTTTT. It yields the protein CAISDYQRGASNTGELFF. The rearrangement uses TRBV10-3 and TRBJ2-2, with 7 positions matching TRBD2. The V segment lost 3 bases and the J segment 0 bases; nucleotides outside the gene matches: 10. CDR3 length equals 18 residues. Germline CDR1 reads ENHRY; CDR2 reads SYGVKD.

With respect to this clone: This could be a read error, since a much larger clone is one nucleotide away. Within the sample, other DNA sequences also encode this same CDR3. The CDR3 region is CSARDGTGWQPQHF. The CDR3 nucleotides are TGCAGTGCTAGAGATGGTACGGGGTGGCAGCCCCAGCATTTT. This chain uses TRBV20-1 with TRBJ1-5; no clear D gene. CDR1 is DFQATT, CDR2 SNEGSKA, per germline (reference sequence). Trimming cost V 0 bases and J 7 bases, with 13 bases left between them. CDR3 length: 14 residues.

The chain has TRBV11-2 and TRBJ2-2, with 13 bases fitting TRBD2. The length of the CDR3 is 19 residues. J lost 5 bases, V lost 4 bases, and 13 bases had no gene match. Per the germline V gene, CDR1 is SGHAT and CDR2 is FQNNGV. The CDR3 protein is CASSCPVLAGGPGTGELFF. In DNA, the CDR3 is TGTGCCAGCAGCTGTCCGGTACTAGCGGGGGGGCCGGGGACCGGGGAGCTGTTTTTT.

The chain uses TRBV11-2 and TRBJ2-1; perhaps D is TRBD1 or TRBD2 (5 bases each). The CDR3 consists of 16 residues. The ends were cut back, 5 bases at V and 4 bases at J, with 18 bases in the middle. Germline V gives CDR1 SGHAT, CDR2 FQNNGV. CDR3 sequence (DNA): TGTGCCAGCAGCGCTGGGACGGCGAGATCATACAATGAGCAGTTCTTC. This codes for CASSAGTARSYNEQFF.

This clone was detected a few times. V and J are TRBV7-2 and TRBJ2-2; tentative D call: TRBD2 (5 bases). Germline CDR1 reads SGHTA; CDR2 reads FQGNSA. With 2 bases removed from V and 17 bases from J, the gap between germline ends came to 15 bases. This CDR3 spans 12 amino acids. The CDR3 nucleotides are TGTGCCAGCAGCTTATTAACCGGGGAGTTTTTTTTT. It is translated as CASSLLTGEFFF.

Many counts were recorded for this clone. The chain links TRBV28 to TRBJ1-6, with a possible D match to TRBD1 (5 bases). The CDR3 loop spans 17 amino acids. V was trimmed by 1 base and J by 1 base, leaving 11 bases between them. In germline, CDR1 is MDHEN, CDR2 SYDVKM. CDR3 bases: TGTGCCAGCAGTTTATTCCGCAGACAGTCCTATAATTCACCCCTCCACTTT. Residues: CASSLFRRQSYNSPLHF. The full variable domain, completed using reference TRBV28 and TRBJ1-6, is DVKVTQSSRYLVKRTGEKVFLECVQDMDHENMFWYRQDPGLGLRLIYFSYDVKMKEKGDIPEGYSVSREKKERFSLILESASTNQTSMYLCASSLFRRQSYNSPLHFGNGTRLTVT.

This clone was seen repeatedly, ten times or more. Here the CDR3 DNA reads TGTGCCAGCGGGGGACAGGAGCACTATGGCTACACCTTC. Residues: CASGGQEHYGYTF. The chain joins TRBV2 to TRBJ1-2, with 8 bases that match TRBD1. CDR1 is SNHLY and CDR2 is FYNNEI in the germline V gene. With V trimmed by 8 bases and J by 3 bases, 5 bases remained unmatched. This CDR3 is built from 13 residues.

In this sample, this clone turned up many times. This rearrangement joins TRBV15 to TRBJ1-3, with 9 nucleotides matching TRBD1. Germline assignment: CDR1 LNHNV and CDR2 YYDKDF (reference sequence). The CDR3 is 18 amino acids. With 2 bases clipped from V and 1 base from J, the junction kept 9 bases outside the gene matches. The chain's CDR3 is CATSRKRTGVISGNTIYF. The CDR3 DNA follows: TGTGCCACCAGCAGAAAGAGGACAGGGGTAATATCTGGAAACACCATATATTTT.

This clone occurred a few times. With a much larger clone just one base away, this may be a read error. The chain recombines TRBV10-3 with TRBJ2-7; D remains unclear. Germline V gene lookup returns CDR1 ENHRY and CDR2 SYGVKD. V lost 6 bases, J lost 6 bases, and 12 bases lay in between. This CDR3 is 12 amino acids long. CDR3 nucleotides: TGTGCCATCAGAGTGGGCGTCTCCGAGCAGTACTTC. Protein sequence: CAIRVGVSEQYF.

As to this clone: With a much larger clone just one base away, this may be a read error. Other nucleotide sequences from this sample produce the same CDR3. V and J are TRBV4-1 and TRBJ1-2; unclear D gene. The CDR3 loop spans 11 amino acids. The germline V gene has CDR1 MGHRA and CDR2 YSYEKL. The CDR3 coding sequence is TGCGCCAGCAGCCACGGATATGGCTACACCTTT. This encodes CASSHGYGYTF.

This clone was counted many times. The chain links TRBV18 to TRBJ1-6; D unclear. This CDR3 spans 12 amino acids. In germline, CDR1 is KGHSH, CDR2 LQKENI. V was cut by 5 bases and J by 7 bases, with 6 bases left in between. DNA for the CDR3: TGTGCCAGCTCAGGACCAAATTCACCCCTCCACTTT. Amino acids: CASSGPNSPLHF.

This clone was counted many times. The chain carries TRBV29-1 and TRBJ2-7; 7 positions match TRBD1. Germline CDR1 and CDR2: SQVTM and ANQGSEA. The CDR3 extends over 11 amino acids. V shed 7 bases and J 3 bases; nucleotides not matched to a gene: 3. CDR3 residues: CSGYRGYEQYF. The CDR3 coding sequence is TGCAGCGGCTACAGGGGCTACGAGCAGTACTTC.

V usage is TRBV6-5 and J usage is TRBJ2-7; D is perhaps TRBD2 (6 bases). This CDR3 is built from 15 residues. V lost 2 bases and J 3 bases, leaving 14 bases between the germline ends. Germline CDR1 MNHEY, CDR2 SVGAGI. CDR3 sequence reads: CASSYGDSGGYEQYF. In DNA form, the CDR3 reads TGTGCCAGCAGTTACGGGGATAGCGGAGGCTACGAGCAGTACTTC.

This clone was found many times. This chain connects TRBV5-1 to TRBJ2-1; TRBD2 agrees at 16 bases. The V gene end was trimmed by 2 bases and the J gene end by 2 bases; junction bases not matched to a gene: 1. CDR3 size: 17 residues. Germline CDR1 reads SGHRS; CDR2 reads YFSETQ. CDR3 sequence: CASSFGTSGGAYNEQFF. The DNA for the CDR3 is TGCGCCAGCAGCTTCGGGACTAGCGGGGGGGCCTACAATGAGCAGTTCTTC.

This clone was seen many times. In DNA, the CDR3 is TGTGCCAGCAGTTTATCGGCGGGGGTAAATGAGCAGTTCTTC. It specifies CASSLSAGVNEQFF. J is TRBJ2-1 and V is TRBV27, with 7 bases lining up with TRBD2. This CDR3 comprises 14 residues. CDR1 is MNHEY and CDR2 is SMNVEV in the germline V gene (reference sequence). Trimming cost V 0 bases and J 7 bases; bases outside gene matches: 3.

About this clone itself: Just one base apart from a much larger clone, this may be a read error. The chain employs TRBV20-1 and TRBJ2-3, with 7 bases fitting TRBD1. Germline V lookup: CDR1 DFQATT, CDR2 SNEGSKA (reference sequence). V lost 5 bases and J lost 2; bases outside the gene matches: 7. The CDR3 covers 14 residues. CDR3 DNA sequence: TGCAGTGCTCCCGTGACAGGGAACACAGATACGCAGTATTTT. Protein: CSAPVTGNTDTQYF.

This clone was counted at least ten times. In the same sample, other DNA sequences code for this CDR3. The V and J genes are TRBV5-1 and TRBJ2-2; perhaps TRBD2 as D (6 bases). Per the germline V gene, CDR1 is SGHRS and CDR2 is YFSETQ. The germline V and J ends were trimmed by 6 bases and 3 bases, with 12 bases remaining between them. The length of the CDR3 is 14 residues. DNA of the CDR3: TGCGCCAGCACGGTAGCGGACTACACCGGGGAGCTGTTTTTT. Protein product: CASTVADYTGELFF.

This clone was recorded only once. A read error may be the cause here, since a much bigger clone is one base away. The chain couples TRBV20-1 to TRBJ2-5; TRBD2 aligns across 12 bases. The CDR3 spans 16 residues. The J segment lost 1 base and the V segment lost 0 bases, leaving 3 bases of the junction unmatched. The germline CDR1 and CDR2 sequences are DFQATT and SNEGSKA (reference sequence). CDR3 amino acids: CSARDLLAGGQETQYF. The DNA for the CDR3 is TGCAGTGCTAGAGATCTACTAGCGGGGGGCCAAGAGACCCAGTACTTC.

This clone showed up many times. The chain is built from TRBV7-2 and TRBJ2-3; unclear D gene. This CDR3 has 14 amino acids. Germline CDR1 is SGHTA and CDR2 is FQGNSA. V was trimmed by 3 bases and J by 5 bases, leaving 12 bases between them. The CDR3 DNA follows: TGTGCCAGCAGCTTTAACAGAGGAAGAGATACGCAGTATTTT. This gives the protein CASSFNRGRDTQYF.

This clone was found many times. The rearrangement uses TRBV28 and TRBJ2-5; 15 positions agree with TRBD2. J lost 7 bases, V lost 3 bases, and 24 bases had no gene match. In germline, CDR1 is MDHEN, CDR2 SYDVKM. The CDR3 is 22 residues long. CDR3 sequence reads: CASSFRGPRYPGLAGGVGTQYF. DNA of the CDR3: TGTGCCAGCAGTTTTAGGGGCCCGCGGTACCCGGGACTAGCGGGGGGAGTAGGGACCCAGTACTTC. Combining the CDR3 with reference TRBV28 and TRBJ2-5 gives the whole variable domain DVKVTQSSRYLVKRTGEKVFLECVQDMDHENMFWYRQDPGLGLRLIYFSYDVKMKEKGDIPEGYSVSREKKERFSLILESASTNQTSMYLCASSFRGPRYPGLAGGVGTQYFGPGTRLLVL.

This clone was counted many times. This chain uses TRBV5-1 with TRBJ1-2, with no clear D. The V and J ends lost 1 base and 8 bases respectively, with 9 bases between them. The germline V gene has CDR1 SGHRS and CDR2 YFSETQ. The CDR3 has 12 residues. This CDR3 is CASSLPDGGYTF. CDR3 nucleotides: TGCGCCAGCAGCTTGCCGGACGGCGGCTACACCTTC.

The chain couples TRBV5-1 to TRBJ2-7; D unclear. This CDR3 region has 12 residues. In germline, CDR1 is SGHRS, CDR2 YFSETQ. Trimming removed 3 bases at V and 2 bases at J, with 6 bases between. CDR3 loop: CASSSGAYEQYF. The CDR3 nucleotides are TGCGCCAGCAGCTCAGGTGCCTACGAGCAGTACTTC.

This clone has a handful of counts. This sequence joins TRBV19 and TRBJ2-1; TRBD1 agrees at 10 bases. Germline V gene sequence: CDR1 LNHDA, CDR2 SQIVND (reference sequence). This CDR3 region has 15 residues. As DNA, the CDR3 is TGTCTCAGTAGTCGGGGACAGGGGCCGGGCAATGAGCAGTTCTTC. It yields the protein CLSSRGQGPGNEQFF.

In its sample, this clone was seen many times. The chain combines TRBV5-6 with TRBJ1-1; tentative D call: TRBD1 (5 bases). V was clipped by 0 bases and J by 8 bases, with 11 bases between them. CDR3 size: 13 residues. CDR1 and CDR2 (germline): SGHDT, YYEEEE. The CDR3 nucleotides are TGTGCCAGCAGCTTGGTAGGGACCCGAGAAGCTTTCTTT. Translation gives CASSLVGTREAFF. The whole variable domain, filled in from reference TRBV5-6 and TRBJ1-1, reads DAGVTQSPTHLIKTRGQQVTLRCSPKSGHDTVSWYQQALGQGPQFIFQYYEEEERQRGNFPDRFSGHQFPNYSSELNVNALLLGDSALYLCASSLVGTREAFFGQGTRLTVV.